The rows below give T cell receptor beta chains drawn from one sample of a study of identifying expanded T cells in peripheral blood. Assay: immunoSEQ multiplex PCR; the TCRdb copy retains only in-frame clones and omits some. The sample yields about 130,000 clones, less than 90% seen once. Input material: blood. The source is a person between 18 and 70 years old in good health. Both conserved end residues are part of each CDR3. A D gene is named only where the DNA matches it firmly. Some rows have no size entry. The others give once, few or many, or a class for an expanded clone.

TRBV4-3	-	TRBJ1-1	-	CASKVDLARVNTEAFF	TGCGCCAGCAAAGTAGATTTGGCCAGGGTGAACACTGAAGCTTTCTTT
TRBV12-5	-	TRBJ1-1	TRBD1	CASGFTLLPSGTGGLATEAFF	TGTGCTAGTGGTTTCACACTCCTTCCCAGCGGGACAGGGGGGTTGGCCACTGAAGCTTTCTTT
TRBV4-1	-	TRBJ1-4	-	CASSQRATNEKLFF	TGCGCCAGCAGCCAACGTGCAACTAATGAAAAACTGTTTTTT
TRBV7-2	-	TRBJ1-6	-	CASSLTGTNSPLHF	TGTGCCAGCAGCTTAACAGGCACAAATTCACCCCTCCACTTT
TRBV10-3	-	TRBJ1-1	-	CAISDLGLNTEAFF	TGTGCCATCAGTGATCTGGGTTTGAACACTGAAGCTTTCTTT
TRBV27	-	TRBJ1-2	-	CASSLGGAYGYTF	TGTGCCAGCAGTTTGGGGGGCGCCTATGGCTACACCTTC
TRBV5-4	-	TRBJ2-3	-	CASTPGGRNTQYF	TGTGCCAGCACCCCCGGCGGCAGAAATACGCAGTATTTT
TRBV6-5	-	TRBJ2-1	-	CASSYYWESSYNEQFF	TGTGCCAGCAGTTATTATTGGGAAAGCTCCTACAATGAGCAGTTCTTC
TRBV11-2	-	TRBJ2-7	-	CASSLAPTVDEQYF	TGTGCCAGCAGCTTAGCGCCTACCGTCGACGAGCAGTACTTC
TRBV19	-	TRBJ1-1	-	CASSILPRTEAFF	TGTGCCAGTAGTATTCTCCCGCGCACTGAAGCTTTCTTT
TRBV7-3	once	TRBJ1-4	-	CASSLFGGLDEKLFF	TGTGCCAGCAGCTTATTCGGGGGGCTAGATGAAAAACTGTTTTTT